The 5 T cell receptor beta chains below all came from one sample that was sequenced in a study of blood T cell repertoires in COVID-19. Data came from immunoSEQ multiplex PCR; TCRdb stores just in-frame clones and leaves some out. Found here are over 150,000 clones, approximately 80% of them singletons; the top ten hold around an eighth. Material for sequencing was peripheral blood. These receptors all stem from a woman aged 55-69 years with COVID-19, enrolled during active disease.

The rearrangement joins TRBV11-3 to TRBJ2-3; no clear D gene. The V and J ends lost 5 bases and 5 bases respectively, with 11 bases between them. CDR1 SGHNT and CDR2 YENEEA come from the germline V gene. The CDR3 spans 13 residues. The CDR3 coding sequence is TGTGCCAGCAGCCCCGACAACGGAGATACGCAGTATTTT. Protein: CASSPDNGDTQYF.

The rearrangement links TRBV4-2 to TRBJ2-2, with TRBD2 matching over 9 bases. CDR1 and CDR2 (germline): LGHNA, YNFKEQ. This CDR3 has 19 amino acids. V gave up 0 bases and J gave up 4 bases; unmatched junction bases: 12. CDR3 nucleotides: TGTGCCAGCAGCCAAGATTTGGGGAGTGGCGGGAGGGTCACCGGGGAGCTGTTTTTT. This encodes CASSQDLGSGGRVTGELFF.

This clone was seen a few times. This chain connects TRBV6-5 to TRBJ1-3; tentative D call: TRBD1 (5 bases). Germline CDR1 reads MNHEY; CDR2 reads SVGAGI. Trimming took off 4 bases at V and 4 bases at J, with 11 bases between the two ends. The CDR3 sequence is 14 residues long. Here the CDR3 DNA reads TGTGCCAGCAGTTCCAGGGCCTTCGGAAACACCATATATTTT. It encodes CASSSRAFGNTIYF.

As for this clone: One end of the junction does not line up with germline, which may come from a read error. This rearrangement joins TRBV7-7 to TRBJ2-1; D possibly corresponds to TRBD2 (5 bases). Germline lookup yields CDR1 SSHAT and CDR2 FNYEAQ (reference sequence). The CDR3 spans 15 residues. Written as DNA, the CDR3 is TGTGCTAGCAGCCCCAGGACGGGAAGCTACAATGAGCAGTTCTTC. It specifies CASSPRTGSYNEQFF.

This clone has at least ten counts. V gene TRBV6-5 combines with J gene TRBJ1-1; no clear D. Deletions cut 2 bases from V and 4 bases from J, with 14 bases between. The germline V gene encodes CDR1 MNHEY and CDR2 SVGAGI. This CDR3 is built from 15 residues. Here the CDR3 DNA reads TGTGCCAGCAGTTACAAGGAGGGTTGGGGCACTGAAGCTTTCTTT. It yields the protein CASSYKEGWGTEAFF.